Each of the 3 T cell receptor beta chains below was sequenced from the same sample in a study of blood T cell repertoires in COVID-19. TCRdb's table, derived via immunoSEQ multiplex PCR, lists solely in-frame clones and lacks some. The sample lists 310,000 or so clones; approximately 91% were seen once. The sequencing input was peripheral blood. These receptors came from a woman in her 30s with COVID-19, enrolled during active disease.

This CDR3 reads CASSVVAGGADTQYF. CDR3 DNA sequence: TGTGCCAGCAGCGTAGTAGCGGGAGGGGCAGATACGCAGTATTTT. V and J are TRBV9 and TRBJ2-3; 11 bases are a match to TRBD2. V trimming: 0 bases; J trimming: 4 bases; junction bases outside the gene matches: 1. Germline V gene lookup returns CDR1 SGDLS and CDR2 YYNGEE. The CDR3 has 15 residues. The full variable domain, rest sourced from reference TRBV9 and TRBJ2-3, is DSGVTQTPKHLITATGQRVTLRCSPRSGDLSVYWYQQSLDQGLQFLIQYYNGEERAKGNILERFSAQQFPDLHSELNLSSLELGDSALYFCASSVVAGGADTQYFGPGTRLTVL.

The rearrangement joins TRBV5-6 to TRBJ2-1, with D perhaps matching TRBD1 (6 bases). V shed 0 bases and J shed 6 bases, with 10 bases lying between them. The CDR3 contains 14 residues. CDR1 SGHDT and CDR2 YYEEEE come from the germline V gene. The CDR3 sequence is CASSLGTGINEQFF. In DNA form, the CDR3 reads TGTGCCAGCAGCTTGGGAACAGGGATCAATGAGCAGTTCTTC.

This chain joins TRBV6-2 or TRBV6-3 and TRBJ2-5; 10 bases are a match to TRBD2. CDR3 size: 13 residues. Germline values: CDR1 MNHEY, CDR2 SVGEGT. V gave up 6 bases and J gave up 4 bases; unmatched junction bases: 2. CDR3 sequence (DNA): TGTGCCAGCAGACCTAGCGGGAGAGAGACCCAGTACTTC. It yields the protein CASRPSGRETQYF.